This T cell receptor beta chain was retrieved from a study of T cell responses to AZD1222 COVID-19 vaccine. The study's findings and limits: The study identified only six AZD1222 recipients as seropositive at baseline. The donor group comprised mostly white British people and more females; the analysis possibly underestimated clonal diversity.

About this clone: The antigen remains undetermined.

The germline CDR1 and CDR2 sequences are SGHAT and FQDESV (reference sequence). This CDR3 is 15 amino acids long. Trimming took 7 bases from V and 4 from J; bases not matched to a gene: 12. Libraries were prepared by immunoSEQ multiplex PCR; TCRdb keeps only in-frame clonotypes and omits some of them. The sample includes 130,000 to 150,000 clones, about 91% of them seen just once. The sequencing here drew on peripheral blood, taken on day 0 of MenACWY control vaccination. The V gene is TRBV11-1, the J gene TRBJ2-5; 7 bases are shared with TRBD1. The TCR originated in an adult in good health. The CDR3 DNA is TGTGCCAGCACCCGTAAAAGGGGGCGCGGAGAGACCCAGTACTTC. Translation: CASTRKRGRGETQYF.